These 24 T cell receptor beta chains share one sample of origin, sequenced in a study of T cell responses to AZD1222 COVID-19 vaccine. Assay used: immunoSEQ multiplex PCR; TCRdb lists only in-frame clones, some missing. The sample yields approximately 160,000 clones, about 90% seen once. The sample consisted of peripheral blood, taken 28 days after the second AZD1222 dose. The receptors originated from an adult who received the AZD1222 COVID-19 vaccine.

This chain uses TRBV9 with TRBJ1-1, with D perhaps TRBD1 (6 bases). In germline, CDR1 is SGDLS, CDR2 YYNGEE. This CDR3 has 16 amino acids. V was cut by 0 bases and J by 2 bases, with 14 bases left in between. The CDR3: CASSVDRETGNTEAFF. The CDR3 DNA reads as TGTGCCAGCAGCGTAGATCGAGAGACAGGAAACACTGAAGCTTTCTTT.

V and J are TRBV19 and TRBJ1-5, with 7 bases aligning to TRBD1. This CDR3 comprises 15 residues. With 7 bases clipped from V and 7 bases from J, the junction kept 13 bases outside the gene matches. Germline lookup yields CDR1 LNHDA and CDR2 SQIVND (reference sequence). CDR3 DNA: TGTGCCAGTACCGCCCAGGGGGGGCTTAAACAGCCCCAGCATTTT. Protein: CASTAQGGLKQPQHF.

CDR3 loop: CASSLIRSGNTIYF. CDR3 sequence (DNA): TGTGCCAGCAGCCTAATCCGTTCTGGAAACACCATATATTTT. V is TRBV7-2 and J is TRBJ1-3; D is ambiguous. This CDR3 region has 14 residues. V lost 5 bases and J 1 base, leaving 9 bases between the germline ends. The germline gives CDR1 SGHTA, CDR2 FQGNSA.

The chain carries TRBV3-1 (or the pseudogene TRBV3-2) and TRBJ1-1; D not certain. The CDR3 spans 16 residues. The ends were cut back, 1 base at V and 1 base at J, with 13 bases in the middle. Germline V gene sequence: CDR1 LGHDT, CDR2 YNNKEL (reference sequence). The CDR3 region is CASSQVSVYTNTEAFF. Here the CDR3 DNA reads TGTGCCAGCAGCCAAGTCTCGGTATACACGAACACTGAAGCTTTCTTT.

V is TRBV6-5 and J is TRBJ2-1; 7 bases fit TRBD2. The germline V gene has CDR1 MNHEY and CDR2 SVGAGI. Trimming removed 2 bases from V and 5 bases from J; junction bases left unmatched: 6. The CDR3 is 15 residues long. CDR3 sequence reads: CASSYRAREDNEQFF. CDR3 in DNA: TGTGCCAGCAGTTACCGAGCCCGGGAGGACAATGAGCAGTTCTTC.

The CDR3 region is CASSPEDRGSPLHF. DNA for the CDR3: TGTGCCAGCAGCCCAGAGGACAGGGGTTCACCCCTCCACTTT. The J gene is TRBJ1-6, the V gene TRBV3-1 (or the pseudogene TRBV3-2); TRBD1 agrees at 9 bases. Unmatched junction bases numbered 4, after V lost 4 bases and J lost 9 bases. Germline CDR1 reads LGHDT; CDR2 reads YNNKEL (reference sequence). There are 14 residues in the CDR3.

The chain is built from TRBV6-5 and TRBJ2-7; 7 bases map to TRBD2. V lost 2 bases and J lost 2; bases outside the gene matches: 6. The CDR3 runs 15 residues. Per the germline V gene, CDR1 is MNHEY and CDR2 is SVGAGI. The CDR3, as DNA: TGTGCCAGCAGTTACCAGCGGGGAGCCACCTACGAGCAGTACTTC. Translation gives CASSYQRGATYEQYF.

This clone was observed once. This rearrangement joins TRBV11-3 to TRBJ1-3; a possible D gene is TRBD1 (5 bases). There are 14 residues in the CDR3. Trimming removed 7 bases from V and 0 bases from J, with 10 bases in between. CDR1 SGHNT and CDR2 YENEEA come from the germline V gene. CDR3 in amino acids: CASINRSSGNTIYF. The CDR3 DNA follows: TGTGCCAGCATCAACAGGAGCTCTGGAAACACCATATATTTT.

The DNA of the CDR3 is TGTGCCAGCAGCCAAGATAGGGGGGAGACCCAGTACTTC. This sequence encodes CASSQDRGETQYF. The genes are TRBV14 and TRBJ2-5, with D possibly matching TRBD1 (6 bases). The CDR3 is 13 amino acids. V was shortened by 0 bases and J by 5 bases, with 7 bases between the two germline ends. Looked up from germline, CDR1 is SGHDN and CDR2 is FVKESK.

The chain uses TRBV7-9 and TRBJ2-1, with 12 nucleotides matching TRBD2. Germline V CDR1 and CDR2: SEHNR, FQNEAQ (reference sequence). The J segment lost 0 bases and the V segment lost 5 bases, leaving 8 bases of the junction unmatched. The CDR3 contains 18 residues. The CDR3 DNA reads TGTGCCAGCAGCATACTAGCGGGGGGCCGAAGCTCCTACAATGAGCAGTTCTTC. This translates into CASSILAGGRSSYNEQFF.

The rearrangement uses TRBV7-2 and TRBJ2-7; D perhaps matches TRBD1 (8 bases). V lost 5 bases and J 2 bases, leaving 13 bases between the germline ends. The V gene's germline CDR1 is SGHTA and CDR2 FQGNSA. The CDR3 consists of 14 residues. The CDR3 DNA reads TGTGCCAGCAGCGGGGGGGGACAGGCCTACGAGCAGTACTTC. This sequence encodes CASSGGGQAYEQYF.

The V and J genes are TRBV6-5 and TRBJ2-5; D unresolved. CDR3 size: 11 residues. In germline, CDR1 is MNHEY, CDR2 SVGAGI. V was pared by 6 bases and J by 2 bases, with 4 bases between. The CDR3 bases are TGTGCCAGCAGCTATCAAGAGACCCAGTACTTC. Translating it yields CASSYQETQYF.

The chain employs TRBV18 and TRBJ1-5; tentative D call: TRBD1 (6 bases). V was trimmed by 6 bases and J by 2 bases, leaving 14 bases between them. The CDR3 totals 15 residues. Germline V lookup: CDR1 KGHSH, CDR2 LQKENI. In DNA form, the CDR3 reads TGTGCCAGCTCCCGGACAGCGGGGGGCAATCAGCCCCAGCATTTT. Encoded protein: CASSRTAGGNQPQHF.

With respect to this clone: At one boundary the junction diverges from the germline segment, which might be a read error. The CDR3 coding sequence is TGTGCCAGCAGCCAAGGTTCCGGGGGGGCCTCCAACGAGCAGTACTTC. Amino acid sequence: CASSQGSGGASNEQYF. The rearrangement joins TRBV3-1 (or the pseudogene TRBV3-2) to TRBJ2-7; 8 bases fit TRBD2. This CDR3 region has 16 residues. Germline V lookup: CDR1 LGHDT, CDR2 YNNKEL (reference sequence).

This CDR3 is CASSQGQAANEKLFF. CDR3 nucleotide sequence: TGTGCCAGCAGCCAAGGACAGGCAGCTAATGAAAAACTGTTTTTT. The V gene is TRBV3-1 (or the pseudogene TRBV3-2), the J gene TRBJ1-4, with D perhaps TRBD1 (6 bases). Per the germline V gene, CDR1 is LGHDT and CDR2 is YNNKEL (reference sequence). The CDR3 has 15 amino acids. The V gene lost 1 base and the J gene lost 3 bases, with 9 bases spanning the gap.

CDR3 residues: CASSSDRVTEAFF. CDR3 in DNA: TGTGCCAGCAGTTCGGACAGAGTCACTGAAGCTTTCTTT. The V and J genes are TRBV6-5 and TRBJ1-1; tentative D call: TRBD1 (6 bases). CDR1 and CDR2 from the germline V gene are MNHEY and SVGAGI. The CDR3 covers 13 residues. V lost 4 bases to trimming and J lost 4 bases, with 10 bases between them.

V gene TRBV20-1 combines with J gene TRBJ1-3; D not resolved. Between the trimmed V and J ends, which lost 3 bases and 1 base, there was a span of 10 bases. Germline V gene lookup returns CDR1 DFQATT and CDR2 SNEGSKA (reference sequence). The CDR3 consists of 14 residues. This chain's CDR3 is CSASAPGSGNTIYF. Here the CDR3 DNA reads TGCAGTGCTAGTGCCCCTGGGTCTGGAAACACCATATATTTT.

There are a few counts of this clone. The chain employs TRBV5-1 and TRBJ2-7; D not certain. CDR1 is SGHRS and CDR2 is YFSETQ in the germline V gene. Trimming removed 0 bases from V and 7 bases from J, with 8 bases in between. The CDR3 covers 12 residues. CDR3 sequence (DNA): TGCGCCAGCAGCTTGGGCCGGGTAGAGCAGTACTTC. This codes for CASSLGRVEQYF.

The chain carries TRBV2 and TRBJ1-1; D gene uncertain. The CDR3 length is 14 residues. The V gene's germline CDR1 is SNHLY and CDR2 FYNNEI. V shed 4 bases and J shed 11 bases, with 20 bases lying between them. Written as DNA, the CDR3 is TGTGCCAGCAGTGTACTTAGGGAATTGTCGGATGCTTTCTTT. This translates into CASSVLRELSDAFF.

The rearrangement links TRBV3-1 (or the pseudogene TRBV3-2) to TRBJ2-5; 9 bases line up with TRBD1. Germline lookup yields CDR1 LGHDT and CDR2 YNNKEL (reference sequence). After removal of 6 bases from V and 7 bases from J, the junction contained 9 bases not matched to a gene. This CDR3 comprises 14 residues. The CDR3 nucleotides read TGTGCCAGCAGGCAACAACAGGGGGCCGGGACCCAGTACTTC. Encoded protein: CASRQQQGAGTQYF.

V and J are TRBV9 and TRBJ1-5; no clear D. The V gene's germline CDR1 is SGDLS and CDR2 YYNGEE. The V gene lost 7 bases and the J gene lost 3 bases, with 17 bases spanning the gap. This CDR3 has 15 residues. The CDR3 sequence is CASRSVPEINQPQHF. CDR3 nucleotides: TGTGCCAGCCGTTCGGTACCGGAGATCAATCAGCCCCAGCATTTT.

The chain couples TRBV5-6 to TRBJ2-5, with TRBD2 matching over 7 bases. The CDR3 has 16 residues. The junction had 12 bases not matched to a gene; V was cut back by 5 bases and J by 2 bases. CDR1 SGHDT and CDR2 YYEEEE come from the germline V gene. The CDR3 sequence: CASRASGRGYQETQYF. The CDR3 nucleotides are TGTGCCAGCAGAGCTTCGGGGCGGGGGTATCAAGAGACCCAGTACTTC.

This chain uses TRBV18 with TRBJ2-7; the match to TRBD2 covers 11 bases. CDR3 length equals 14 residues. CDR1 is KGHSH, CDR2 LQKENI, per germline. Germline trimming cut 3 bases from V and 3 bases from J; bases unmatched to any gene: 1. The CDR3 region is CASSPGTSGYEQYF. CDR3 sequence (DNA): TGTGCCAGCTCACCCGGGACTAGCGGCTACGAGCAGTACTTC.

The V and J genes are TRBV9 and TRBJ1-3; no clear D gene. Per germline, CDR1 SGDLS and CDR2 YYNGEE. The CDR3 is 15 amino acids. Trimming took off 4 bases at V and 4 bases at J, with 15 bases between the two ends. Written as DNA, the CDR3 is TGTGCCAGCAGCCGCGAGCCGGGTCCCGGAAACACCATATATTTT. Amino acids: CASSREPGPGNTIYF.